The source of this T cell receptor beta chain is a study of radiotherapy plus CTLA-4 blockade in lung cancer. Overall study: Among patients, under 20% showed objective responses, and 30% to 35% had disease control.

Enrolled patients, whose metastatic non-small-cell lung cancer was chemo-refractory, received focal radiation plus CTLA-4 blockade with ipilimumab. General observations from the study: Clones derived from tumor TCRs expanded in blood after radiotherapy plus ipilimumab. Reportedly, early blood T cell clone dynamics best predicted response, with interferon-beta.

Libraries were prepared by immunoSEQ multiplex PCR; TCRdb keeps only in-frame clonotypes and omits some of them. Of around 42,000 clones detected, 63% appear once; the ten largest clones hold roughly 18%. This clone was seen more than once but under ten times. What it recognizes is unknown. The sequence came from a human donor with non-small cell lung cancer who had a partial response to radiotherapy plus ipilimumab. The sequencing used peripheral blood, collected from a patient treated with radiotherapy plus ipilimumab.

The CDR3 DNA is TGTGCCATCAGCCCGACAGGGGGCGCCGAGACCCAGTACTTC. Its translation: CAISPTGGAETQYF. The chain carries TRBV10-3 and TRBJ2-5; 10 bases match TRBD1. After removal of 6 bases from V and 5 bases from J, the junction contained 6 bases not matched to a gene. The CDR3 spans 14 residues. Germline CDR1 ENHRY, CDR2 SYGVKD.